The rows below give T cell receptor beta chains drawn from one sample of a study of blood T cell repertoires in COVID-19. Data came from immunoSEQ multiplex PCR; TCRdb stores just in-frame clones and leaves some out. The data hold 70,000 to 100,000 clones, with around nine tenths observed a single time. Sequencing was performed on peripheral blood. The origin of the receptors is a man older than 75 with active or convalescent COVID-19. CDR3s include the opening cysteine and the closing phenylalanine or tryptophan. The D gene is left open where the match is weak. Clone size is stated in some rows and not others, as once, few, many or a class when expanded.

j_gene: TRBJ2-1; v_gene: TRBV5-1; d_gene: TRBD1; abundance: NA; CDR3aa: CASSLSGTENNEQFF; CDR3nt: TGCGCCAGCAGCTTGTCCGGGACAGAGAACAATGAGCAGTTCTTC
j_gene: TRBJ2-1; v_gene: TRBV11-3; d_gene: TRBD2; abundance: few; CDR3aa: CASSLDGVGLAGDEQFF; CDR3nt: TGTGCCAGCAGCTTAGATGGAGTGGGACTAGCGGGAGATGAGCAGTTCTTC
j_gene: TRBJ2-4; v_gene: TRBV28; d_gene: NA; abundance: NA; CDR3aa: CASSPGGALAKNIQYF; CDR3nt: TGTGCCAGCAGCCCTGGCGGGGCGCTAGCCAAAAACATTCAGTACTTC
j_gene: TRBJ2-1; v_gene: TRBV6-5; d_gene: TRBD2; abundance: few; CDR3aa: CASSYLGGSSYNEQFF; CDR3nt: TGTGCCAGCAGTTATTTGGGGGGGAGCTCCTACAATGAGCAGTTCTTC
j_gene: TRBJ1-5; v_gene: TRBV30; d_gene: TRBD1; abundance: few; CDR3aa: CAWSVGTGGNQPQHF; CDR3nt: TGTGCCTGGAGTGTCGGGACAGGGGGCAATCAGCCCCAGCATTTT
j_gene: TRBJ2-1; v_gene: TRBV29-1; d_gene: TRBD2; abundance: NA; CDR3aa: CSSSSGTSDINEQFF; CDR3nt: TGCAGTTCTTCGTCCGGGACTAGCGACATCAATGAGCAGTTCTTC
j_gene: TRBJ2-1; v_gene: TRBV4-1; d_gene: TRBD2; abundance: few; CDR3aa: CASSHLGAGVGNEQFF; CDR3nt: TGCGCCAGCAGCCACCTCGGAGCGGGAGTGGGCAATGAGCAGTTCTTC
j_gene: TRBJ1-2; v_gene: TRBV19; d_gene: NA; abundance: NA; CDR3aa: CASRPGHNSNYGYTF; CDR3nt: TGTGCCAGTAGACCGGGACACAACTCTAACTATGGCTACACCTTC
j_gene: TRBJ1-2; v_gene: TRBV9; d_gene: TRBD1; abundance: NA; CDR3aa: CASSPAFQGAYGYTF; CDR3nt: TGTGCCAGCAGTCCTGCGTTTCAGGGGGCCTATGGCTACACCTTC
j_gene: TRBJ2-3; v_gene: TRBV19; d_gene: NA; abundance: NA; CDR3aa: CASSISGSTDTQYF; CDR3nt: TGTGCCAGTAGTATTTCCGGGAGCACAGATACGCAGTATTTT
j_gene: TRBJ1-2; v_gene: TRBV7-6; d_gene: TRBD1; abundance: NA; CDR3aa: CASSLGTGLNYGYTF; CDR3nt: TGTGCCAGCAGCTTAGGGACAGGGCTGAACTATGGCTACACCTTC
j_gene: TRBJ1-2; v_gene: TRBV11-2; d_gene: NA; abundance: NA; CDR3aa: CASSLAYASYGYTF; CDR3nt: TGTGCCAGCAGCTTAGCCTATGCGAGCTATGGCTACACCTTC
j_gene: TRBJ1-4; v_gene: TRBV6-5; d_gene: TRBD1; abundance: NA; CDR3aa: CASSYSWGQGGEKLFF; CDR3nt: TGTGCCAGCAGTTACTCATGGGGACAGGGAGGTGAAAAACTGTTTTTT
j_gene: TRBJ2-5; v_gene: TRBV7-8; d_gene: NA; abundance: NA; CDR3aa: CASSLIRPGKSKETQYF; CDR3nt: TGTGCCAGCAGCTTGATAAGACCAGGGAAATCAAAGGAGACCCAGTACTTC
j_gene: TRBJ1-1; v_gene: TRBV10-3; d_gene: TRBD1; abundance: few; CDR3aa: CAIRDRGRTEAFF; CDR3nt: TGTGCCATCAGGGACAGGGGGCGGACTGAAGCTTTCTTT
j_gene: TRBJ2-5; v_gene: TRBV5-6; d_gene: NA; abundance: NA; CDR3aa: CASSFRRGETQYF; CDR3nt: TGTGCCAGCAGCTTCCGACGGGGAGAGACCCAGTACTTC
j_gene: TRBJ2-1; v_gene: TRBV28; d_gene: NA; abundance: NA; CDR3aa: CASSSIGGEQFF; CDR3nt: TGTGCCAGCAGTTCCATTGGAGGTGAGCAGTTCTTC
j_gene: TRBJ1-2; v_gene: TRBV4-1; d_gene: NA; abundance: NA; CDR3aa: CASAIQGRAGGYTF; CDR3nt: TGCGCCAGCGCTATTCAAGGGAGGGCAGGGGGCTACACCTTC
j_gene: TRBJ2-5; v_gene: TRBV2; d_gene: NA; abundance: few; CDR3aa: CASRWGGRETQYF; CDR3nt: TGTGCCAGCAGGTGGGGGGGCCGAGAGACCCAGTACTTC
j_gene: TRBJ2-7; v_gene: TRBV10-3; d_gene: NA; abundance: NA; CDR3aa: CAISEQGASQQYF; CDR3nt: TGTGCCATCAGTGAACAAGGGGCCTCTCAGCAGTACTTC
j_gene: TRBJ2-3; v_gene: TRBV6-5; d_gene: NA; abundance: NA; CDR3aa: CASKLSGAGTDTQYF; CDR3nt: TGTGCCAGCAAATTATCCGGAGCAGGCACAGATACGCAGTATTTT
j_gene: TRBJ2-1; v_gene: TRBV28; d_gene: NA; abundance: NA; CDR3aa: CASSFPSSYNEQFF; CDR3nt: TGTGCCAGCAGCTTCCCCAGCTCCTACAATGAGCAGTTCTTC
j_gene: TRBJ1-3; v_gene: TRBV7-8; d_gene: TRBD1; abundance: NA; CDR3aa: CASSLGQFNTIYF; CDR3nt: TGTGCCAGCAGCTTGGGACAGTTCAACACCATATATTTT
j_gene: TRBJ2-3; v_gene: TRBV7-2; d_gene: NA; abundance: once; CDR3aa: CASSSYTDTQYF; CDR3nt: TGTGCCAGCAGCTCCTACACAGATACGCAGTATTTT
j_gene: TRBJ1-2; v_gene: TRBV9; d_gene: TRBD1; abundance: NA; CDR3aa: CASSTTTGGIGYTF; CDR3nt: TGTGCCAGCAGCACCACCACAGGGGGAATCGGCTACACCTTC
j_gene: TRBJ1-3; v_gene: TRBV29-1; d_gene: TRBD1; abundance: NA; CDR3aa: CSVGQGARNTIYF; CDR3nt: TGCAGCGTTGGACAGGGGGCGCGAAACACCATATATTTT
j_gene: TRBJ2-1; v_gene: TRBV5-1; d_gene: TRBD1; abundance: NA; CDR3aa: CASSLGQGPYNEQFF; CDR3nt: TGCGCCAGCAGCTTGGGACAGGGGCCCTACAATGAGCAGTTCTTC
j_gene: TRBJ2-7; v_gene: TRBV28; d_gene: TRBD1; abundance: NA; CDR3aa: CASAAWTGAVYEQYF; CDR3nt: TGTGCCAGCGCCGCCTGGACAGGGGCTGTCTACGAGCAGTACTTC
j_gene: TRBJ2-5; v_gene: TRBV5-1; d_gene: TRBD1; abundance: NA; CDR3aa: CASSRDSQQETQYF; CDR3nt: TGCGCCAGCAGCCGGGACAGCCAACAAGAGACCCAGTACTTC
j_gene: TRBJ2-7; v_gene: TRBV5-4; d_gene: TRBD2; abundance: NA; CDR3aa: CASSSSLAGGPYEQYF; CDR3nt: TGTGCCAGCAGCTCCTCTCTAGCGGGAGGGCCGTACGAGCAGTACTTC